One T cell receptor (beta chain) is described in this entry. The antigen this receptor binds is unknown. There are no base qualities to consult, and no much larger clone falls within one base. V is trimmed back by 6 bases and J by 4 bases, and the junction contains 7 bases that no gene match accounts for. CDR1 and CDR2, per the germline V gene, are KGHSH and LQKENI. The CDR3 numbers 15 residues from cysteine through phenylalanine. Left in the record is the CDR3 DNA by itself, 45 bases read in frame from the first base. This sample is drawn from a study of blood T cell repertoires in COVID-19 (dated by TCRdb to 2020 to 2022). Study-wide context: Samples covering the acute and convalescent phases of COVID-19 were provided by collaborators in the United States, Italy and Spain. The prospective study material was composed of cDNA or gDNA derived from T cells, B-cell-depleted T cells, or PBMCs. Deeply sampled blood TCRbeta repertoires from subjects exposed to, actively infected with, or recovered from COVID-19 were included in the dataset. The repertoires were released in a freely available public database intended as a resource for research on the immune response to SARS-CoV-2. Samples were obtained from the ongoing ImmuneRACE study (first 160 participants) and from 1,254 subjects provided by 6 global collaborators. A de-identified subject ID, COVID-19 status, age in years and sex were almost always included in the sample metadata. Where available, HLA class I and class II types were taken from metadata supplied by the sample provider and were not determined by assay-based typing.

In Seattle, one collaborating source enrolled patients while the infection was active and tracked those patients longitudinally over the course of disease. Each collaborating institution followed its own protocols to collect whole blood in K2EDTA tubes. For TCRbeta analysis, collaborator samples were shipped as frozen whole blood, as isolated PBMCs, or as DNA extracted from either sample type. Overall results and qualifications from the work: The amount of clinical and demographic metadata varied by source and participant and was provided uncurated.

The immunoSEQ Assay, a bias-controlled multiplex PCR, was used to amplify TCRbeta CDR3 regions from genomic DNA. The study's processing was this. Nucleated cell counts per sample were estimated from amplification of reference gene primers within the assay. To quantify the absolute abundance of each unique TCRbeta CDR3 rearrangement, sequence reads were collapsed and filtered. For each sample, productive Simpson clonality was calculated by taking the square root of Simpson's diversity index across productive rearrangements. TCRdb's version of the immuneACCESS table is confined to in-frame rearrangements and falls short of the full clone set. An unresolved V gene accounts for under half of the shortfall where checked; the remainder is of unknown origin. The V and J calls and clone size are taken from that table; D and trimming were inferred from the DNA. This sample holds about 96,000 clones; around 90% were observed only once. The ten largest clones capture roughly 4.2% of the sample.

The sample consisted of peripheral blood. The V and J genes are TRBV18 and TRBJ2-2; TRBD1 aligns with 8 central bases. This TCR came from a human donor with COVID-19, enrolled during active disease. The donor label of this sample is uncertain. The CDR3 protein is CASSRQGLSTGELFF. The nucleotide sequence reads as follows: TGTGCCAGCTCTCGACAGGGGTTATCCACCGGGGAGCTGTTTTTT.